This paragraph reports one TCR beta chain. The antigen is undetermined. This sequence is one base from a far larger clone and is likely a read error. Every immunoSEQ plate was one replicate of a subset's evenly spread DNA. TCRdb's copy holds only in-frame clones and misses some; the assay was immunoSEQ multiplex PCR. This table holds some 450,000 clones, roughly 80% found once. The CDR3 is 14 residues long. Germline V gene data show CDR1 as SEHNR and CDR2 as FQNEAQ (reference sequence). V dropped 0 bases and J dropped 3 bases, with 9 bases sitting between them. This sample is drawn from a study of shared clonotypes between healthy human individuals. Overall study results and limits: An expected dependence of interdonor clonotype sharing on sequencing depth was noted.

The sample consisted of PBMCs. The chain links TRBV7-9 to TRBJ2-7; D possibly corresponds to TRBD1 (5 bases). The receptor was derived from a woman in her thirties or forties in good health. Some clones in this sample may be carry-over from other donors' samples. For the CDR3, the DNA is TGTGCCAGCAGCTTAGCCGACAGTGTCTACGAGCAGTACTTC. Its translation is CASSLADSVYEQYF.